This T cell receptor beta chain was sequenced in a study of T cell changes during pregnancy in multiple sclerosis. The repertoire was sequenced with immunoSEQ multiplex PCR; TCRdb's copy has only in-frame clones and lacks some. Altogether roughly 14,000 clones are present, around 85% being singletons, with the ten largest covering under 20%. The CDR3 runs to 14 residues. Germline V lookup: CDR1 MNHNS, CDR2 SASEGT. Trimming cost V 10 bases and J 4 bases, with 20 bases left between them. This chain joins TRBV6-1 and TRBJ2-7; D possibly corresponds to TRBD1 (7 bases). This clonotype was obtained from a female donor with multiple sclerosis, enrolled in a pregnancy study. The sequencing here drew on CD8+ T cells from peripheral blood mononuclear cells, taken in the first trimester of pregnancy. CDR3 nucleotides: TGTGCCACCGAGGGAACGCGGGACAGATACGAGCAGTACTTC. This translates into CATEGTRDRYEQYF.